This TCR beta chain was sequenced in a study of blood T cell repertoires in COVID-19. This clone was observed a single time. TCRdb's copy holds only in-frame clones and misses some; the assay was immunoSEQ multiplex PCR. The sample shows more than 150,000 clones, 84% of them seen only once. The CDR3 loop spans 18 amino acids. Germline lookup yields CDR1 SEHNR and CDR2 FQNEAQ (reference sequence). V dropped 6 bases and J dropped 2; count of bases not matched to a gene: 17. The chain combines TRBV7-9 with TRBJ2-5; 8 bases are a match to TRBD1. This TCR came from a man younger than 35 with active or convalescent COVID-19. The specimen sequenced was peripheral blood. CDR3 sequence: CASSLLRGQVRVQETQYF. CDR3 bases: TGTGCCAGCAGTCTTTTAAGGGGACAGGTTCGGGTTCAAGAGACCCAGTACTTC.